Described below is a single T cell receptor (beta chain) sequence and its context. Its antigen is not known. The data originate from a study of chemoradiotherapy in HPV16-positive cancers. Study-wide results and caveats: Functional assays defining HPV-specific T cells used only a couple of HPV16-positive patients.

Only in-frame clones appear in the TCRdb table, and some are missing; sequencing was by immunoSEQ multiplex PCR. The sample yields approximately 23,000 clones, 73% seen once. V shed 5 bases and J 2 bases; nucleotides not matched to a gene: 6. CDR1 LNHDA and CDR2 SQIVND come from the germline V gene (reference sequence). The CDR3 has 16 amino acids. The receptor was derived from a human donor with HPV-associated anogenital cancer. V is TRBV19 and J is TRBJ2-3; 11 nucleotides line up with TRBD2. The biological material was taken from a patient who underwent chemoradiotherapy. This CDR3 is CASSLLSGGATDTQYF. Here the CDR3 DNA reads TGTGCCAGTAGTCTCCTTAGCGGGGGGGCCACAGATACGCAGTATTTT. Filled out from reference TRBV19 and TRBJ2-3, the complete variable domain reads DGGITQSPKYLFRKEGQNVTLSCEQNLNHDAMYWYRQDPGQGLRLIYYSQIVNDFQKGDIAEGYSVSREKKESFPLTVTSAQKNPTAFYLCASSLLSGGATDTQYFGPGTRLTVL.